The 13 T cell receptor beta chains given below trace back to one sample, sequenced in a study of blood T cell repertoires in COVID-19. TCRdb keeps only in-frame clones here, not all; method: immunoSEQ multiplex PCR. This sample has about 130,000 clones, with 75% to 90% found just once. Source material: peripheral blood. The receptors were gathered from a human donor in a cohort sampled during active COVID-19.

The chain is built from TRBV6-2 or TRBV6-3 and TRBJ1-2, with TRBD1 identical over 10 bases. Germline loops: CDR1 MNHEY, CDR2 SVGEGT. Trimming at V came to 4 bases and at J to 4 bases, leaving 3 bases not matched to a gene. This CDR3 contains 14 residues. The CDR3 here is CASSFRTGGYGYTF. The CDR3 DNA sequence: TGTGCCAGCAGTTTCCGGACAGGGGGCTATGGCTACACCTTC.

This rearrangement joins TRBV7-2 to TRBJ1-4, with 7 nucleotides matching TRBD1. Trimming at V came to 1 base and at J to 10 bases, leaving 9 bases not matched to a gene. Per the germline V gene, CDR1 is SGHTA and CDR2 is FQGNSA. There are 15 residues in the CDR3. CDR3 in amino acids: CASSLEGQSGAKLFF. CDR3 in DNA: TGTGCCAGCAGCTTAGAGGGACAGTCAGGGGCAAAACTGTTTTTT.

The V gene is TRBV9, the J gene TRBJ1-3; no definite D call. CDR3 length: 18 residues. Germline V lookup: CDR1 SGDLS, CDR2 YYNGEE. Trimming stripped 0 bases from V and 1 base from J, with 17 bases between. CDR3 coding DNA: TGTGCCAGCAGCGTAGCTACTCCAGCTAGAACGTCTGGAAACACCATATATTTT. Its protein product is CASSVATPARTSGNTIYF.

J is TRBJ1-3 and V is TRBV27, with D unclear. There are 11 residues in the CDR3. The ends were cut back, 10 bases at V and 0 bases at J, with 4 bases in the middle. Germline V gene data show CDR1 as MNHEY and CDR2 as SMNVEV (reference sequence). The chain's CDR3 is CATLSGNTIYF. The CDR3 DNA reads as TGTGCCACCCTCTCTGGAAACACCATATATTTT.

The chain is built from TRBV5-1 and TRBJ2-5, with TRBD2 matching 8 bases. The germline V gene has CDR1 SGHRS and CDR2 YFSETQ. CDR3 length equals 13 residues. Losses at the gene ends were 3 bases for V and 4 bases for J; bases not matched to a gene: 2. The CDR3 DNA follows: TGCGCCAGCAGCTCCGGGGGGGGAGAGACCCAGTACTTC. This codes for CASSSGGGETQYF.

CDR3 protein: CASSEGAPREAFF. The CDR3 nucleotides are TGTGCCAGTAGTGAGGGGGCGCCACGAGAAGCTTTCTTT. The rearrangement uses TRBV19 and TRBJ1-1; 7 positions match TRBD1. CDR3 length: 13 amino acids. CDR1 is LNHDA and CDR2 is SQIVND in the germline V gene (reference sequence). Trimming cost V 5 bases and J 8 bases; bases outside gene matches: 8. Filled out from reference TRBV19 and TRBJ1-1, the complete variable domain reads DGGITQSPKYLFRKEGQNVTLSCEQNLNHDAMYWYRQDPGQGLRLIYYSQIVNDFQKGDIAEGYSVSREKKESFPLTVTSAQKNPTAFYLCASSEGAPREAFFGQGTRLTVV.

V gene TRBV7-9 combines with J gene TRBJ1-1; perhaps TRBD1 as D (5 bases). Deletions cut 5 bases from V and 1 base from J, with 11 bases between. Germline V CDR1 and CDR2: SEHNR, FQNEAQ (reference sequence). The CDR3 spans 14 residues. CDR3 bases: TGTGCCAGCAGCCCTGGGCAGGGGAACACTGAAGCTTTCTTT. This sequence encodes CASSPGQGNTEAFF.

The chain is built from TRBV14 and TRBJ2-7, with 9 bases lining up with TRBD1. The CDR3 length is 16 residues. The junction had 6 bases not matched to a gene; V was cut back by 0 bases and J by 3 bases. Germline V gene lookup returns CDR1 SGHDN and CDR2 FVKESK. CDR3 sequence: CASSQDIGTGFYEQYF. In DNA, the CDR3 is TGTGCCAGCAGCCAAGATATCGGGACAGGGTTCTACGAGCAGTACTTC. Full variable domain (rest looked up from reference TRBV14 and TRBJ2-7): EAGVTQFPSHSVIEKGQTVTLRCDPISGHDNLYWYRRVMGKEIKFLLHFVKESKQDESGMPNNRFLAERTGGTYSTLKVQPAELEDSGVYFCASSQDIGTGFYEQYFGPGTRLTVT.

The sample holds one count of this clone. The DNA for the CDR3 is TGTGCCAGCAGCCCTTCCCCAGAGACCCAGTACTTC. It translates to CASSPSPETQYF. The chain is built from TRBV14 and TRBJ2-5; D is uncertain. Germline loops: CDR1 SGHDN, CDR2 FVKESK. Trimming removed 4 bases at V and 4 bases at J, with 7 bases between. CDR3 length: 12 amino acids.

Remarks on this clone: The CDR3 does not close with the conserved phenylalanine or tryptophan, likely indicating a read error. It is unclear where the CDR3 begins or ends on the DNA, so no DNA is shown, and the CDR3 is as TCRdb lists it. The V gene is TRBV7-9, the J gene TRBJ1-2; TRBD1 is the table's D call, not checked against the DNA. CDR1 and CDR2 (germline): SEHNR, FQNEAQ (reference sequence). The CDR3 comprises 12 residues, both ends counted. The CDR3 here is CASSLVGTTPRV.

The chain carries TRBV6-2 or TRBV6-3 and TRBJ2-5; 9 positions agree with TRBD2. The CDR3 covers 17 residues. V shed 5 bases and J 3 bases; nucleotides not matched to a gene: 13. Germline values: CDR1 MNHEY, CDR2 SVGEGT. In nucleotides, the CDR3 is TGTGCCAGCAGTAAACCTCTGCGGGGGGGGAGAAAAGAGACCCAGTACTTC. It encodes CASSKPLRGGRKETQYF.

The chain combines TRBV30 with TRBJ1-6, with TRBD1 matching over 7 bases. The CDR3 contains 13 residues. Trimming removed 5 bases from V and 10 bases from J; junction bases left unmatched: 8. The germline CDR1 and CDR2 sequences are GTSNPN and SVGIG (reference sequence). The CDR3 loop is CAWGWTGESPLHF. The CDR3 nucleotides read TGTGCCTGGGGGTGGACAGGAGAATCACCCCTCCACTTT. The entire variable domain, with the rest obtained from reference TRBV30 and TRBJ1-6, is as follows: SQTIHQWPATLVQPVGSPLSLECTVEGTSNPNLYWYRQAAGRGLQLLFYSVGIGQISSEVPQNLSASRPQDRQFILSSKKLLLSDSGFYLCAWGWTGESPLHFGNGTRLTVT.

DNA for the CDR3: TGCAGTGCTAGTCGGGACAACGCAGATACGCAGTATTTT. Protein: CSASRDNADTQYF. The chain has TRBV20-1 and TRBJ2-3; possibly TRBD1 for D (6 bases). CDR1 and CDR2 from the germline V gene are DFQATT and SNEGSKA (reference sequence). This CDR3 has 13 residues. The V gene lost 3 bases and the J gene lost 4 bases, with 11 bases spanning the gap.